This TCR beta chain was recovered during a study of blood T cell repertoires in COVID-19. At the level of the study: Sources were T cells, B-cell-depleted T cells, or PBMCs; the material itself was cDNA or gDNA.

Profiled with immunoSEQ multiplex PCR; TCRdb holds only in-frame clones, not every one. The sample lists some 140,000 clones, roughly 86% occurring once. V lost 0 bases and J 7 bases, leaving 19 bases between the germline ends. The CDR3 loop spans 16 amino acids. CDR1 is MNHEY and CDR2 is SMNVEV in the germline V gene (reference sequence). The sequence came from a woman in her 50s who had recovered from COVID-19. The chain employs TRBV27 and TRBJ2-7, with a weak D call TRBD2 (6 bases). Material for sequencing was peripheral blood. In nucleotides, the CDR3 is TGTGCCAGCAGTTTATCACCGGGACTCCCTTCTAGGGAGCAGTACTTC. Translating it yields CASSLSPGLPSREQYF.